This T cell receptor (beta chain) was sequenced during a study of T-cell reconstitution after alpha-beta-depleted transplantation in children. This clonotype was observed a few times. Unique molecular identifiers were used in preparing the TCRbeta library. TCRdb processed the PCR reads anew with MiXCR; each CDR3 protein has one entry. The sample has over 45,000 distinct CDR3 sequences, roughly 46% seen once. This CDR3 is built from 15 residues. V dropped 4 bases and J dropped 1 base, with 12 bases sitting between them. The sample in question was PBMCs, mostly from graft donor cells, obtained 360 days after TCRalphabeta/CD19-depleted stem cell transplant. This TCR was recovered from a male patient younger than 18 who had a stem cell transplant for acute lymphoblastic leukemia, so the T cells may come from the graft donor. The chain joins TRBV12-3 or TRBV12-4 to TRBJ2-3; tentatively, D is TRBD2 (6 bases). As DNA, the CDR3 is TGTGCCAGCAGTTCCCCTGGCGGGGGCACAGATACGCAGTATTTT. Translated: CASSSPGGGTDTQYF.